One sample yielded the 32 T cell receptor beta chains listed below, sequenced in a study of T cells after yellow fever vaccination. In TCRdb, the 5' RACE reads were re-called with MiXCR into one record per CDR3 protein. The table has more than 95,000 distinct CDR3 sequences, approximately 8.4% seen once. Material: CD8+ T cells sorted from PBMCs, obtained on the day of the yellow fever booster vaccination. All receptors derive from a man between 18 and 29 years old who received the YFV17D yellow fever vaccine.

V usage is TRBV19 and J usage is TRBJ2-2, with D perhaps being TRBD1 or TRBD2 (6 bases each). CDR1 LNHDA and CDR2 SQIVND come from the germline V gene (reference sequence). V lost 7 bases to trimming and J lost 7 bases, with 13 bases between them. The CDR3 has 13 residues. The CDR3 coding sequence is TGTGCCAGTAACTACAGGGAGGTCGGGGAGCTGTTTTTT. The encoded protein is CASNYREVGELFF.

V usage is TRBV6-2 or TRBV6-3 and J usage is TRBJ2-1; TRBD1 matches at 8 bases. The CDR3 consists of 12 residues. Losses at the gene ends were 10 bases for V and 10 bases for J; bases not matched to a gene: 9. CDR1 is MNHEY and CDR2 is SVGEGT in the germline V gene. The CDR3 DNA reads as TGTGCCACAGGGACAGGCATCCCGGAGCAGTTCTTC. Translating it yields CATGTGIPEQFF.

The rearrangement links TRBV6-6 to TRBJ2-1, with D hard to call. Germline CDR1 MNHNY, CDR2 SVGAGI (reference sequence). CDR3 length equals 13 residues. The V end was cut by 6 bases, the J end by 5 bases, with 11 bases between. CDR3 sequence: CASSQRWDNEQFF. The CDR3 bases are TGTGCCAGCAGCCAAAGGTGGGACAATGAGCAGTTCTTC.

By sample fraction, this clonotype is medium-sized. The genes are TRBV5-1 and TRBJ1-2; 9 bases agree with TRBD1. Germline V lookup: CDR1 SGHRS, CDR2 YFSETQ. V dropped 0 bases and J dropped 1; count of bases not matched to a gene: 4. The CDR3 sequence is 16 residues long. The CDR3 nucleotides read TGCGCCAGCAGCTTGGGCTGGACAGGGGTTAACTATGGCTACACCTTC. It translates to CASSLGWTGVNYGYTF.

This clonotype was detected only a few times. V and J are TRBV10-2 and TRBJ2-1; possibly TRBD1 for D (6 bases). The V end was cut by 6 bases, the J end by 5 bases, with 14 bases between. From germline, CDR1 is WSHSY and CDR2 SAAADI. The CDR3 length is 14 residues. The CDR3 is CASSGTNQNNEQFF. The CDR3 region has the DNA TGCGCCAGCAGCGGGACAAACCAGAACAATGAGCAGTTCTTC.

Only a few counts were recorded for this clonotype. The chain employs TRBV12-3 or TRBV12-4 and TRBJ1-2, with D tentatively TRBD1 (6 bases). V lost 3 bases and J 4 bases, leaving 12 bases between the germline ends. The CDR3 sequence is 14 residues long. The CDR3 DNA follows: TGTGCCAGCAGTTTTGCGGGGGGCGCCTATGGCTACACCTTC. The encoded protein is CASSFAGGAYGYTF.

This chain joins TRBV29-1 and TRBJ2-3, with a weak D call TRBD2 (5 bases). From germline, CDR1 is SQVTM and CDR2 ANQGSEA. The CDR3 sequence is 15 residues long. V was trimmed by 4 bases and J by 2 bases, leaving 16 bases between them. The CDR3, as DNA: TGCAGCGTTGTTCTTCCAGCGGCCGACACAGATACGCAGTATTTT. Translated: CSVVLPAADTDTQYF.

This clonotype was found a few times. This chain's CDR3 is CASSVTPGAPTNEKLFF. The CDR3 DNA reads as TGTGCCAGCTCAGTCACGCCTGGGGCACCAACTAATGAAAAACTGTTTTTT. The rearrangement uses TRBV18 and TRBJ1-4, with a tentative D call TRBD1 (5 bases). The CDR3 spans 17 residues. Trimming left V 5 bases short and J 0 bases short, with 16 bases between. Germline CDR1 reads KGHSH; CDR2 reads LQKENI.

The sample holds many counts of this clonotype. V is TRBV3-1 and J is TRBJ2-3; D not certain. CDR3 size: 12 residues. The germline V gene has CDR1 LGHDT and CDR2 YNNKEL (reference sequence). Between the trimmed V and J ends, which lost 5 bases and 3 bases, there was a span of 6 bases. The CDR3 loop reads CASSLFTDTQYF. CDR3 DNA: TGTGCCAGCAGCTTATTTACAGATACGCAGTATTTT.

The rearrangement uses TRBV7-9 and TRBJ2-5; D is perhaps TRBD2 (6 bases). Germline assignment: CDR1 SEHNR and CDR2 FQNEAQ (reference sequence). This CDR3 is 14 amino acids long. V gave up 6 bases and J gave up 5 bases, with 16 bases separating them. The CDR3 sequence: CASRPGRSGETQYF. The CDR3 DNA reads as TGTGCCAGCAGGCCGGGGAGGTCCGGGGAGACCCAGTACTTC.

This clonotype was seen at least ten times. The V gene is TRBV5-1, the J gene TRBJ1-2; no reliable D call. CDR3 length: 15 amino acids. The ends were cut back, 0 bases at V and 0 bases at J, with 9 bases in the middle. Germline CDR1 reads SGHRS; CDR2 reads YFSETQ. The CDR3 region has the DNA TGCGCCAGCAGCTTGGTCGGAGGCCCTAACTATGGCTACACCTTC. This encodes CASSLVGGPNYGYTF.

This clonotype was recorded at least ten times. V usage is TRBV19 and J usage is TRBJ2-3, with unresolved D. CDR3 size: 13 residues. Germline-derived CDR1 and CDR2 are LNHDA and SQIVND (reference sequence). Trimming left V 2 bases short and J 5 bases short, with 8 bases between. In DNA form, the CDR3 reads TGTGCCAGTAGTATAAGGCCGCTAGATACGCAGTATTTT. This encodes CASSIRPLDTQYF. Full variable domain (remainder filled in from reference TRBV19 and TRBJ2-3): DGGITQSPKYLFRKEGQNVTLSCEQNLNHDAMYWYRQDPGQGLRLIYYSQIVNDFQKGDIAEGYSVSREKKESFPLTVTSAQKNPTAFYLCASSIRPLDTQYFGPGTRLTVL.

This rearrangement joins TRBV11-2 to TRBJ1-1, with 8 bases lining up with TRBD1. Germline V CDR1 and CDR2: SGHAT, FQNNGV. The CDR3 sequence is 15 residues long. After removal of 4 bases from V and 5 bases from J, the junction contained 9 bases not matched to a gene. CDR3 sequence: CASSSYRTGLTEAFF. DNA of the CDR3: TGTGCCAGCAGCTCCTATCGGACAGGGCTAACTGAAGCTTTCTTT. Variable domain in full (rest from reference TRBV11-2 and TRBJ1-1): EAGVAQSPRYKIIEKRQSVAFWCNPISGHATLYWYQQILGQGPKLLIQFQNNGVVDDSQLPKDRFSAERLKGVDSTLKIQPAKLEDSAVYLCASSSYRTGLTEAFFGQGTRLTVV.

This clonotype was counted a few times. The V gene is TRBV24-1, the J gene TRBJ1-5; D is ambiguous. CDR3 length equals 16 residues. Trimming removed 0 bases at V and 4 bases at J, with 12 bases between. Per germline, CDR1 KGHDR and CDR2 SFDVKD. The CDR3 sequence: CATSDLTTFLNQPQHF. The CDR3 DNA follows: TGTGCCACCAGTGATTTGACGACATTTCTAAATCAGCCCCAGCATTTT.

The chain links TRBV7-8 to TRBJ1-2, with D maybe TRBD1 (5 bases). CDR1 is SGHVS, CDR2 FQNEAQ, per germline. V lost 2 bases and J 3 bases, leaving 13 bases between the germline ends. The CDR3 extends over 15 amino acids. CDR3 DNA sequence: TGTGCCAGCAGCTTAACACCGGGGCACTACTATGGCTACACCTTC. As protein: CASSLTPGHYYGYTF.

This clonotype was seen a few times. The V call is TRBV5-5, the J call TRBJ1-2; 9 bases align to TRBD1. Germline-derived CDR1 and CDR2 are SGHKS and YYEKEE (reference sequence). The CDR3 runs to 15 residues. V shed 4 bases, J shed 10 bases, and the junction held 14 bases outside the gene matches. The CDR3 region is CASSARDREVDVYTF. The DNA of the CDR3 is TGTGCCAGCAGCGCCCGGGACAGGGAGGTCGATGTCTACACCTTC.

J is TRBJ1-5 and V is TRBV20-1, with D possibly being TRBD1 (5 bases). CDR1 and CDR2 (germline): DFQATT, SNEGSKA (reference sequence). The CDR3 loop spans 16 amino acids. V was shortened by 2 bases and J by 0 bases, with 14 bases between the two germline ends. CDR3 sequence (DNA): TGCAGTGCTAGATCGGGGGGAGGTTATAGCAATCAGCCCCAGCATTTT. It encodes CSARSGGGYSNQPQHF.

This sequence joins TRBV7-9 and TRBJ1-1; the match to TRBD1 covers 8 bases. Germline loops: CDR1 SEHNR, CDR2 FQNEAQ (reference sequence). This CDR3 region has 15 residues. V dropped 3 bases and J dropped 1; count of bases not matched to a gene: 4. CDR3 residues: CASSFPDRANTEAFF. As DNA, the CDR3 is TGTGCCAGCAGCTTTCCGGACAGGGCGAACACTGAAGCTTTCTTT.

The table lists this clonotype with a few counts. V is TRBV6-2 or TRBV6-3 and J is TRBJ2-2, with TRBD2 matching 8 bases. The germline V gene has CDR1 MNHEY and CDR2 SVGEGT. Trimming cost V 6 bases and J 6 bases; bases outside gene matches: 12. The CDR3 covers 16 residues. CDR3 sequence (DNA): TGTGCCAGCAGACGGGGGACTAGTTATTTCCCCGGGGAGCTGTTTTTT. Translation gives CASRRGTSYFPGELFF.

The CDR3 here is CASSNQAGVELFF. In DNA form, the CDR3 reads TGTGCCAGCAGTAACCAGGCGGGCGTAGAGCTGTTTTTT. The rearrangement joins TRBV4-2 to TRBJ2-2; D possibly corresponds to TRBD2 (5 bases). The CDR3 has 13 residues. The V end lost 6 bases, the J end lost 11 bases, and 16 bases lay between the germline ends. CDR1 is LGHNA and CDR2 is YNFKEQ in the germline V gene.

The sample holds a few counts of this clonotype. CDR3 sequence reads: CASTLGRGENTEAFF. CDR3 coding DNA: TGTGCCAGCACACTTGGTAGAGGAGAGAACACTGAAGCTTTCTTT. This chain connects TRBV2 to TRBJ1-1; D not certain. This CDR3 spans 15 amino acids. Germline V gives CDR1 SNHLY, CDR2 FYNNEI. Trimming took 7 bases from V and 1 from J, leaving 16 bases between them.

This chain links TRBV7-2 with TRBJ2-2; a possible D gene is TRBD1 (6 bases). This CDR3 contains 16 residues. Between the trimmed V and J ends, which lost 4 bases and 4 bases, there was a span of 16 bases. From germline, CDR1 is SGHTA and CDR2 FQGNSA. The CDR3 reads CASSSPAWGRTGELFF. CDR3 in DNA: TGTGCCAGCAGCTCGCCCGCTTGGGGGCGCACCGGGGAGCTGTTTTTT.

This clonotype was detected a few times. This chain uses TRBV7-9 with TRBJ1-6; 10 bases match TRBD1. CDR1 and CDR2 from the germline V gene are SEHNR and FQNEAQ (reference sequence). J gave up 10 bases and V 4 bases, and 4 bases lay outside the gene matches. This CDR3 contains 14 residues. CDR3 DNA: TGTGCCAGCAGCTCGGGACAGGGGAGCTCACCCCTCCACTTT. Translating gives CASSSGQGSSPLHF.

There are many counts of this clonotype. Relative to the germline gene, one junction end is altered; a read error may explain this. The chain employs TRBV12-3 or TRBV12-4 and TRBJ2-1; 12 bases fit TRBD2. This CDR3 contains 14 residues. CDR3 coding DNA: TGTGCCAGCAGTCTAGCGGGGGGGGGCAATGAGCAGTTCTTC. Its translation is CASSLAGGGNEQFF.

The chain uses TRBV5-1 and TRBJ1-6; 7 nucleotides line up with TRBD1. Germline V CDR1 and CDR2: SGHRS, YFSETQ. This CDR3 spans 16 amino acids. The J segment lost 0 bases and the V segment lost 3 bases, leaving 3 bases of the junction unmatched. CDR3 sequence (DNA): TGCGCCAGCAGCTCAGGGGACAGCTCCTATAATTCACCCCTCCACTTT. Amino acid sequence: CASSSGDSSYNSPLHF.

The rearrangement joins TRBV10-3 to TRBJ2-2; D might be TRBD1 or TRBD2, each matching 7 bases. Germline V gives CDR1 ENHRY, CDR2 SYGVKD. The length of the CDR3 is 12 residues. The V end was cut by 10 bases, the J end by 8 bases, with 14 bases between. CDR3 region: CASRQGGGELFF. Written as DNA, the CDR3 is TGTGCCAGTCGACAGGGAGGGGGGGAGCTGTTTTTT.

This clonotype turned up a few times. The chain combines TRBV5-1 with TRBJ2-1, with no clear D. Germline lookup yields CDR1 SGHRS and CDR2 YFSETQ. The CDR3 contains 17 residues. The V and J ends lost 1 base and 0 bases respectively, with 14 bases between them. CDR3 bases: TGCGCCAGCAGCTTGTTCTCGGCCGAGAGCTCCTACAATGAGCAGTTCTTC. This encodes CASSLFSAESSYNEQFF.

The rearrangement uses TRBV10-3 and TRBJ1-6, with no clear D. The length of the CDR3 is 16 residues. CDR1 and CDR2 from the germline V gene are ENHRY and SYGVKD. Trimming removed 6 bases at V and 0 bases at J, with 12 bases between. CDR3 in DNA: TGTGCCATCAGGGGAGAAGGAAGCTCCTATAATTCACCCCTCCACTTT. Translated: CAIRGEGSSYNSPLHF.

The chain couples TRBV6-5 to TRBJ2-2, with no clear D. Trimming took 0 bases from V and 6 from J, leaving 5 bases between them. Germline CDR1 reads MNHEY; CDR2 reads SVGAGI. The CDR3 consists of 13 residues. The CDR3 sequence is CASSYSVPGELFF. CDR3 sequence (DNA): TGTGCCAGCAGTTACTCAGTTCCCGGGGAGCTGTTTTTT.

Ten or more counts support this clonotype. The J gene is TRBJ2-5, the V gene TRBV6-1; 10 nucleotides align to TRBD1. This CDR3 has 15 amino acids. V gave up 0 bases and J gave up 5 bases; unmatched junction bases: 3. Germline assignment: CDR1 MNHNS and CDR2 SASEGT. CDR3 coding DNA: TGTGCCAGCAGTGAAGCGACAGGGGGCGCGGAGACCCAGTACTTC. Amino acids: CASSEATGGAETQYF.

This clonotype was observed many times. The gene calls are TRBV4-1 and TRBJ1-1; D not certain. Per the germline V gene, CDR1 is MGHRA and CDR2 is YSYEKL. Deletions cut 0 bases from V and 5 bases from J, with 13 bases between. This CDR3 is 15 amino acids long. CDR3 in amino acids: CASSQEVAGGTEAFF. In nucleotides, the CDR3 is TGCGCCAGCAGCCAAGAAGTGGCAGGTGGGACTGAAGCTTTCTTT.

This rearrangement joins TRBV5-6 to TRBJ1-4; the D gene is possibly TRBD1 (6 bases). Germline V gene sequence: CDR1 SGHDT, CDR2 YYEEEE. Trimming took 6 bases from V and 5 from J, leaving 11 bases between them. The CDR3 has 13 amino acids. The CDR3 DNA sequence: TGTGCCAGCACCTGGGGGCGGAATGAAAAACTGTTTTTT. It translates to CASTWGRNEKLFF.